The rows below give T cell receptor beta chains drawn from one sample of a study of T cells expressing NK-cell markers. TCRdb reprocessed the 5' RACE reads; each CDR3 protein has one entry and no DNA is given. The sample's table shows about 370,000 distinct CDR3 sequences. Sequencing used blood T cells: a sorted CD56 or NKG2C T cell subset, CD4+ or CD8+ T cells, or bulk PBMC T cells (not recorded which). The source is a woman aged 45 to 65 in good health. Each CDR3 is given with its conserved first and last residue. Each record gives: J gene, V gene, CDR3 protein.

j_call: TRBJ2-5; v_call: TRBV6-1; cdr3_aa: CASSEAGGKETQYF
j_call: TRBJ2-5; v_call: TRBV30; cdr3_aa: CAWRPGRGFDTQYF
j_call: TRBJ2-1; v_call: TRBV27; cdr3_aa: CARTSGPSYNEQFF
j_call: TRBJ1-2; v_call: TRBV12-3/TRBV12-4; cdr3_aa: CASSLAGGKAIGYTF
j_call: TRBJ1-4; v_call: TRBV15; cdr3_aa: CATSKSVTNEKLFF
j_call: TRBJ1-1; v_call: TRBV5-6; cdr3_aa: CASSLGSTNTEAFF
j_call: TRBJ1-2; v_call: TRBV5-8; cdr3_aa: CASSWAGGYTF
j_call: TRBJ2-2; v_call: TRBV3-1; cdr3_aa: CASSQAALNTGELFF
j_call: TRBJ1-2; v_call: TRBV29-1; cdr3_aa: CSAEGGQGVGGYTF
j_call: TRBJ1-5; v_call: TRBV15; cdr3_aa: CATTEGDSMNQPQHF
j_call: TRBJ2-1; v_call: TRBV10-3; cdr3_aa: CAISGDSPQNEQFF
j_call: TRBJ1-1; v_call: TRBV12-3/TRBV12-4; cdr3_aa: CASSLTTGVNTEAFF
j_call: TRBJ1-1; v_call: TRBV5-1; cdr3_aa: CASSSYLQGDVAFF
j_call: TRBJ1-1; v_call: TRBV5-6; cdr3_aa: CASSTWTGVNTEAFF
j_call: TRBJ2-7; v_call: TRBV4-1; cdr3_aa: CASSRYSGVTYEQYF
j_call: TRBJ2-3; v_call: TRBV6-7; cdr3_aa: CASSRKRLAEATDTQYF
j_call: TRBJ2-5; v_call: TRBV29-1; cdr3_aa: CSVMGRNNVETQYF
j_call: TRBJ2-2; v_call: TRBV5-6; cdr3_aa: CASSLVFPDYKDAAGELFF
j_call: TRBJ2-1; v_call: TRBV12-3/TRBV12-4; cdr3_aa: CASSLAQGGDEQFF
j_call: TRBJ2-7; v_call: TRBV2; cdr3_aa: CARTKGRGSYEQYF
j_call: TRBJ1-5; v_call: TRBV12-3/TRBV12-4; cdr3_aa: CASSLGGGTTPQHF
j_call: TRBJ2-1; v_call: TRBV5-6; cdr3_aa: CASSSSLLAGLDRNEQFF
j_call: TRBJ2-5; v_call: TRBV12-3/TRBV12-4; cdr3_aa: CASSLGWEASAPWEETQYF
j_call: TRBJ2-5; v_call: TRBV6-5; cdr3_aa: CASSYGPGPQETQYF
j_call: TRBJ2-1; v_call: TRBV10-3; cdr3_aa: CAIRPDRGDGHEQFF
j_call: TRBJ2-5; v_call: TRBV12-3/TRBV12-4; cdr3_aa: CASSFVGVTSGRKTQYF
j_call: TRBJ2-3; v_call: TRBV7-2; cdr3_aa: CASSFPPGTRNPDTQYF
j_call: TRBJ1-2; v_call: TRBV12-3/TRBV12-4; cdr3_aa: CARGVQPTYGYTF
j_call: TRBJ2-3; v_call: TRBV10-3; cdr3_aa: CAISGLAGGLDTQYF
j_call: TRBJ2-5; v_call: TRBV18; cdr3_aa: CASSPNRLAEETQYF
j_call: TRBJ2-7; v_call: TRBV4-2; cdr3_aa: CASSQEEGTTSNEQYF
j_call: TRBJ1-5; v_call: TRBV29-1; cdr3_aa: CSGSTGVNQPQHF
j_call: TRBJ2-1; v_call: TRBV5-1; cdr3_aa: CASSLTRQGGYNEQFF
j_call: TRBJ2-1; v_call: TRBV20-1; cdr3_aa: CSARQRVLYNEQFF
j_call: TRBJ1-2; v_call: TRBV3-1; cdr3_aa: CASYQSDSYYGYTF
j_call: TRBJ2-4; v_call: TRBV29-1; cdr3_aa: CSVEDRGGAKNIQYF
j_call: TRBJ1-4; v_call: TRBV5-1; cdr3_aa: CASSLVGHPTNEKLFF
j_call: TRBJ2-6; v_call: TRBV12-3/TRBV12-4; cdr3_aa: CASSLGQGSAGANVLTF
j_call: TRBJ1-5; v_call: TRBV6-1; cdr3_aa: CASSIQGYQPQHF
j_call: TRBJ1-1; v_call: TRBV29-1; cdr3_aa: CSVVADPPMNTEAFF
j_call: TRBJ2-3; v_call: TRBV20-1; cdr3_aa: CSATRGGQDTQYF
j_call: TRBJ2-5; v_call: TRBV5-6; cdr3_aa: CASRPTSQETQYF
j_call: TRBJ2-1; v_call: TRBV24-1; cdr3_aa: CATSDGYRGGYNEQFF
j_call: TRBJ2-7; v_call: TRBV12-3/TRBV12-4; cdr3_aa: CASSLGGRGGSEQYF
j_call: TRBJ1-3; v_call: TRBV5-1; cdr3_aa: CASSTLDGDSGNTIYF
j_call: TRBJ2-1; v_call: TRBV9; cdr3_aa: CASSWRGEAYNEQFF
j_call: TRBJ1-1; v_call: TRBV5-5; cdr3_aa: CASSFVTGDTEAFF
j_call: TRBJ2-1; v_call: TRBV3-1; cdr3_aa: CASSQDRYGGSDNEQFF